The present TCR beta chain was sequenced within a study of blood T cell repertoires in COVID-19. Study details: PBMCs, B-cell-depleted T cells, or T cells provided the cDNA or gDNA that made up the material.

There are 15 residues in the CDR3. Germline V lookup: CDR1 SGHTA, CDR2 FQGNSA. The germline V and J ends were trimmed by 0 bases and 3 bases, with 12 bases remaining between them. In the original processing: Reference gene primer amplification gave nucleated cell count estimates. Measured with immunoSEQ multiplex PCR; TCRdb has only the in-frame clones, and not every one. D and trimming come from the DNA, and the V and J calls and clone size come from that table. The profile covers 170,000 or so clones, with around 83% appearing a single time and around 7% taken by the ten largest. This TCR came from a man in his fifties or sixties with active or convalescent COVID-19. The chain recombines TRBV7-2 with TRBJ2-7; D is perhaps TRBD2 (6 bases). Sequences were obtained from peripheral blood. CDR3 DNA: TGTGCCAGCAGCTTAGCGGCCCTAGCGAGCTACGAGCAGTACTTC. This codes for CASSLAALASYEQYF.